In its sample, the clone carrying this T cell receptor (beta chain) was seen a few times. Its antigen is as yet unknown. The data originate from a study of vaccination and CD4 T cells after COVID-19. The study, taken as a whole, reports: Within the convalescent patients, a median approximately 87% of the SARS-CoV-2-reactive clones were ones that appeared only post-vaccination. Median SARS-CoV-2-reactive clonotypes rose from approximately 21 to 38, not significantly. Spike mono-reactivity was found in 304 of 307 vaccine-specific clones from convalescent patients.

The germline gives CDR1 SEHNR, CDR2 FQNEAQ (reference sequence). The CDR3 has 13 amino acids. V lost 3 bases to trimming and J lost 6 bases, with 10 bases between them. Positive SARS-CoV-2 PCR tests in convalescent patients dated from March to December 2020, pre-Alpha, Beta and Delta. TCRdb used MiXCR to reprocess the PCR reads, holding one entry per CDR3 protein. The data show about 18,000 distinct CDR3 sequences, approximately 60% seen once. This specimen was CD4+ T cells from blood, taken after SARS-CoV-2 vaccination. The chain uses TRBV7-9 and TRBJ2-3; D remains unclear. The sequence was obtained from a human donor who had recovered from COVID-19. The CDR3 loop is CASSFRTPDTQYF. The CDR3 DNA sequence: TGTGCCAGCAGCTTCCGAACCCCCGATACGCAGTATTTT.